This entry lists 5 T cell receptor beta chains sequenced from one sample in a study of T cell responses to AZD1222 COVID-19 vaccine. Assay used: immunoSEQ multiplex PCR; TCRdb lists only in-frame clones, some missing. The repertoire holds around 99,000 clones, with 91% as singletons. The input for sequencing was peripheral blood, taken 28 days after the second AZD1222 dose. These receptors originate from an adult who received the AZD1222 COVID-19 vaccine.

The CDR3 DNA sequence: TGTGCCAGCAGGCCGCAGGGATTGAACACTGAAGCTTTCTTT. Residues: CASRPQGLNTEAFF. The rearrangement links TRBV28 to TRBJ1-1, with D tentatively TRBD1 (5 bases). Trimming stripped 6 bases from V and 0 bases from J, with 11 bases between. Germline V gene data show CDR1 as MDHEN and CDR2 as SYDVKM. The CDR3 is 14 amino acids.

The chain recombines TRBV10-3 with TRBJ1-6; 8 bases map to TRBD1. With 4 bases clipped from V and 7 bases from J, the junction kept 6 bases outside the gene matches. The CDR3 contains 15 residues. In germline, CDR1 is ENHRY, CDR2 SYGVKD. The CDR3 is CAISVRGQENSPLHF. CDR3 sequence (DNA): TGTGCCATCAGTGTAAGGGGACAGGAAAATTCACCCCTCCACTTT.

The V call is TRBV19, the J call TRBJ1-5; D uncertain. The V gene lost 5 bases and the J gene lost 8 bases, with 16 bases spanning the gap. CDR3 length: 14 residues. Germline assignment: CDR1 LNHDA and CDR2 SQIVND (reference sequence). The CDR3, as DNA: TGTGCCAGTAGTCCTCCCGGTGGCTGGGAGCCCCAGCATTTT. Its translation is CASSPPGGWEPQHF.

This clone has only a few counts. The chain links TRBV3-1 (or the pseudogene TRBV3-2) to TRBJ1-5, with a tentative D call TRBD1 (5 bases). Between the trimmed V and J ends, which lost 1 base and 1 base, there was a span of 8 bases. There are 15 residues in the CDR3. Germline CDR1 LGHDT, CDR2 YNNKEL (reference sequence). The CDR3 bases are TGTGCCAGCAGCCAAGGGCAGGGAAGCAATCAGCCCCAGCATTTT. This gives the protein CASSQGQGSNQPQHF.

The count of this clone is one. This rearrangement joins TRBV7-9 to TRBJ2-3; D is uncertain. V was clipped by 5 bases and J by 2 bases, with 8 bases between them. The germline V gene encodes CDR1 SEHNR and CDR2 FQNEAQ (reference sequence). CDR3 length: 13 amino acids. Here the CDR3 DNA reads TGTGCCAGCAGCGAGGAAAACACAGATACGCAGTATTTT. Its protein product is CASSEENTDTQYF.